Listed below are T cell receptor beta chains from one sample, sequenced in a study of T cell repertoires in cytomegalovirus infection. TCRdb reprocessed the reads via MiXCR and lists one record per CDR3 protein. There are hundreds of thousands of distinct CDR3 sequences in the sample; around 10% occur only once, and about 2.3% lies in the top ten. Sequencing was performed on PBMCs. The receptors stem from a human donor in good health (CMV status not recorded). Some clones in this sample may be carry-over from other donors' samples. CDR3s include the opening cysteine and the closing phenylalanine or tryptophan. A D gene is named only where the DNA matches it firmly. The size of a clone is reported for some rows only, either as once, few or many, or as a class for expanded clones.

d_gene	j_gene	v_gene	abundance	CDR3aa	CDR3nt
-	TRBJ2-7	TRBV5-6	many	CAASMWGTYEQYF	TGTGCCGCTTCTATGTGGGGAACCTACGAGCAGTACTTC
-	TRBJ1-6	TRBV7-9	few	CASSLVTNSPLHF	TGTGCCAGCAGCTTAGTGACAAATTCACCCCTCCACTTT
TRBD2	TRBJ2-1	TRBV20-1	many	CSARSQWSGGSYNEQFF	TGCAGTGCTAGATCACAGTGGAGCGGGGGCTCCTACAATGAGCAGTTCTTC
TRBD2	TRBJ2-1	TRBV7-3	many	CASSLIRRGAANEQFF	TGTGCCAGCAGCTTAATCCGGCGGGGGGCGGCCAATGAGCAGTTCTTC
TRBD2	TRBJ2-7	TRBV6-5	many	CASSPAGLGAYEQYF	TGTGCCAGCAGCCCCGCGGGACTAGGGGCCTACGAGCAGTACTTC
-	TRBJ1-2	TRBV12-3/TRBV12-4	many	CASSSQLMGGNYGYTF	TGTGCCAGCAGTTCCCAACTTATGGGGGGGAACTATGGCTACACCTTC
TRBD2	TRBJ2-5	TRBV7-9	many	CASSSTSGDPETQYF	TGTGCCAGCAGTTCGACTAGCGGGGATCCTGAGACCCAGTACTTC
TRBD1	TRBJ1-5	TRBV20-1	many	CSARAIGTGDFQPQHF	TGCAGTGCTAGAGCCATCGGGACAGGGGATTTTCAGCCCCAGCATTTT
-	TRBJ1-2	TRBV4-1	-	CASSQDRGPYGYTF	TGCGCCAGCAGCCAAGATCGGGGTCCCTATGGCTACACCTTC
-	TRBJ2-2	TRBV6-1	many	CATGTGGAGELFF	TGTGCAACCGGGACGGGGGGCGCCGGGGAGCTGTTTTTT
-	TRBJ1-1	TRBV28	-	CASSYPAVAFF	TGTGCCAGCAGTTACCCAGCGGTAGCTTTCTTT
-	TRBJ2-3	TRBV7-2	many	CASSLSSRTNTDTQYF	TGTGCCAGCAGCTTAAGTTCCAGGACTAACACAGATACGCAGTATTTT
-	TRBJ1-1	TRBV6-2/TRBV6-3	many	CASSYPSNTEAFF	TGTGCCAGCAGTTACCCCTCGAACACTGAAGCTTTCTTT
-	TRBJ1-6	TRBV4-1	-	CASSQEVGASPLHF	TGCGCCAGCAGCCAAGAAGTAGGCGCCTCACCCCTCCACTTT
-	TRBJ1-5	TRBV7-2	many	CASSLGSGYSNQPQHF	TGTGCCAGCAGCTTGGGCAGTGGATATAGCAATCAGCCCCAGCATTTT
-	TRBJ1-4	TRBV5-1	many	CASSVHANEKLFF	TGCGCCAGCAGCGTCCACGCGAATGAAAAACTGTTTTTT
TRBD2	TRBJ2-1	TRBV7-8	many	CASSWTSGNNEQFF	TGTGCCAGCAGCTGGACTAGCGGGAACAATGAGCAGTTCTTC
TRBD1	TRBJ2-1	TRBV6-5	-	CASSRTGVPYNEQFF	TGTGCCAGCAGCCGGACAGGGGTGCCCTACAATGAGCAGTTCTTC
TRBD2	TRBJ2-1	TRBV12-5	few	CASGSPTSEDEQFF	TGTGCTAGTGGTTCTCCCACTAGCGAGGATGAGCAGTTCTTC
-	TRBJ1-6	TRBV20-1	-	CSASQVTSYNSPLHF	TGCAGTGCTTCCCAGGTGACCTCCTATAATTCACCCCTCCACTTT
TRBD1	TRBJ1-2	TRBV18	many	CASSPLDRDFGYTF	TGTGCCAGCTCACCATTGGACAGGGACTTTGGCTACACCTTC
-	TRBJ2-1	TRBV7-2	many	CASNPGQRSSYNEQFF	TGTGCCAGCAATCCAGGGCAGCGGAGCTCCTACAATGAGCAGTTCTTC
-	TRBJ1-2	TRBV28	many	CASSLGRWGADYGYTF	TGTGCCAGCAGTTTAGGGAGGTGGGGAGCGGACTATGGCTACACCTTC
-	TRBJ2-7	TRBV7-8	many	CASSPRDGTYEQYF	TGTGCCAGCAGCCCCCGGGACGGAACCTACGAGCAGTACTTC
-	TRBJ2-1	TRBV20-1	few	CSARDPGPSSYNEQFF	TGCAGTGCTAGAGATCCAGGCCCGAGCTCCTACAATGAGCAGTTCTTC
TRBD1	TRBJ1-1	TRBV7-2	many	CASSLVRGQVAFF	TGTGCCAGCAGCTTAGTAAGGGGGCAGGTAGCTTTCTTT
TRBD2	TRBJ2-1	TRBV5-1	few	CASSLLARGPYNEQFF	TGCGCCAGCAGCTTACTAGCGAGGGGTCCCTACAATGAGCAGTTCTTC
-	TRBJ1-2	TRBV4-1	-	CASSQDLQGYYGYTF	TGCGCCAGCAGCCAAGACCTACAGGGCTACTATGGCTACACCTTC
TRBD1	TRBJ1-2	TRBV7-2	many	CASSLSREGASYGYTF	TGTGCCAGCAGCCTCTCGAGGGAGGGGGCCTCCTATGGCTACACCTTC
-	TRBJ2-3	TRBV20-1	few	CSARERTVGHTQYF	TGCAGTGCTAGAGAAAGGACAGTCGGACATACGCAGTATTTT
-	TRBJ2-6	TRBV7-9	-	CASSLNRRGTGANVLTF	TGTGCCAGCAGCTTGAATCGCAGGGGAACGGGGGCCAACGTCCTGACTTTC
-	TRBJ1-4	TRBV29-1	few	CSVEFGGGEKLFF	TGCAGCGTCGAATTCGGGGGGGGGGAAAAACTGTTTTTT
-	TRBJ2-2	TRBV28	many	CASKENTGELFF	TGTGCCAGCAAGGAGAACACCGGGGAGCTGTTTTTT
-	TRBJ2-1	TRBV6-5	many	CASSYARANEQFF	TGTGCCAGCAGTTACGCCAGGGCGAATGAGCAGTTCTTC
TRBD1	TRBJ1-6	TRBV5-6	many	CASIGTGGADSAF	TGTGCCAGCATCGGGACAGGGGGCGCCGATTCAGCATTT
TRBD1	TRBJ2-2	TRBV12-3/TRBV12-4	many	CASTPGTGGTRGELFF	TGTGCCAGCACCCCCGGGACAGGGGGAACGAGGGGGGAGCTGTTTTTT
TRBD2	TRBJ2-1	TRBV7-2	many	CASSLRLAGGPWHEQFF	TGTGCCAGCAGCCTCCGACTAGCGGGGGGGCCATGGCATGAGCAGTTCTTC
-	TRBJ2-1	TRBV7-6	many	CASSPAGGKFEQFF	TGTGCCAGCAGCCCCGCCGGGGGCAAATTCGAGCAGTTCTTC
-	TRBJ2-1	TRBV7-2	many	CASSLAQRNEQFF	TGTGCCAGCAGCTTAGCGCAACGCAATGAGCAGTTCTTC
TRBD1	TRBJ2-3	TRBV2	many	CASIVDRGRADTQYF	TGTGCCAGCATCGTCGACAGGGGGCGGGCAGATACGCAGTATTTT
-	TRBJ1-4	TRBV20-1	-	CSASSRAGDEKLFF	TGCAGTGCTAGCTCGAGGGCCGGAGATGAAAAACTGTTTTTT
TRBD1	TRBJ2-5	TRBV7-9	many	CASSSGQVGRQETQYF	TGTGCCAGCAGCTCCGGACAGGTTGGCCGTCAAGAGACCCAGTACTTC
TRBD1	TRBJ1-1	TRBV7-2	many	CASSIQGWDTEAFF	TGTGCCAGCAGCATACAGGGGTGGGACACTGAAGCTTTCTTT
-	TRBJ1-6	TRBV20-1	few	CSARDRNRANSPLHF	TGCAGTGCTAGAGATCGGAACAGGGCGAATTCACCCCTCCACTTT
-	TRBJ2-1	TRBV25-1	few	CASSGAGVIYNEQFF	TGTGCCAGCAGTGGAGCAGGGGTAATCTACAATGAGCAGTTCTTC